This TCR beta chain was observed in a study of T-cell reconstitution after alpha-beta-depleted transplantation in children. General study points: Surviving recipient T cells and intrathymic progenitors accounted for some patients' high TCRbeta diversity at day 60. When one year had passed after transplant, most T-cell counts and diversity came from newly produced T cells. Several hundred expanded graft clones reportedly gave rise to the alpha-beta T cells present about two months after transplant.

Germline CDR1 LNHNV, CDR2 YYDKDF (reference sequence). The J segment lost 1 base and the V segment lost 5 bases, leaving 2 bases of the junction unmatched. This CDR3 is 14 amino acids long. TCRbeta library construction was performed incorporating unique molecular identifiers. TCRdb independently ran MiXCR on the PCR reads; one entry per CDR3 protein. The sample lists approximately 190,000 distinct CDR3 sequences; approximately 6% were seen once. This clonotype was seen repeatedly, ten times or more. Antigen specificity is unknown. This specimen was PBMCs, taken before TCRalphabeta/CD19-depleted stem cell transplant. This clonotype was sampled from a girl less than two years old with combined immunodeficiency, due to receive a stem cell transplant. The chain couples TRBV15 to TRBJ1-1; 9 bases fit TRBD1. CDR3 protein: CATSLDRGNTEAFF. The CDR3 coding sequence is TGTGCCACCAGCTTGGACAGGGGGAACACTGAAGCTTTCTTT.